These 2 T cell receptor beta chains were sequenced from one sample in a study of radiotherapy plus CTLA-4 blockade in lung cancer. Sequencing used immunoSEQ multiplex PCR; TCRdb keeps in-frame clones, though not all of them. This sample has roughly 86,000 clones; roughly four fifths occur once, and the top ten carry 0.82%. Sequences were derived from peripheral blood, sampled from a patient treated with radiotherapy plus ipilimumab. These receptors originate from a human donor with non-small cell lung cancer who had stable disease on radiotherapy plus ipilimumab.

The chain has TRBV10-2 and TRBJ1-2, with D hard to call. Germline V gives CDR1 WSHSY, CDR2 SAAADI. The CDR3 spans 13 residues. V was trimmed by 7 bases and J by 4 bases, leaving 13 bases between them. The CDR3 is CASTNTDLYGYTF. CDR3 DNA: TGCGCCAGCACGAACACAGATCTCTATGGCTACACCTTC.

The rearrangement joins TRBV6-1 to TRBJ2-1; the match to TRBD1 covers 8 bases. J gave up 4 bases and V 10 bases, and 3 bases lay outside the gene matches. Germline V lookup: CDR1 MNHNS, CDR2 SASEGT. There are 12 residues in the CDR3. The CDR3 DNA reads TGTGCCACCCGACAGGGGTACAATGAGCAGTTCTTC. Translation: CATRQGYNEQFF.